The 24 T cell receptor beta chains listed next were all sequenced from one sample in a study of blood T cells in healthy people across ages. Using a J-beta primer mix together with a sample-barcoded 5' primer, a second PCR was run for roughly 6 to 12 cycles. TCRdb used MiXCR to reprocess the 5' RACE reads, holding one entry per CDR3 protein. The sample includes 890,000 or so distinct CDR3 sequences, about 59% of them seen just once. Source material: blood. The receptor source for this set is a man aged 25 to 45 in good health.

This chain uses TRBV7-2 with TRBJ2-3; 7 positions match TRBD2. From germline, CDR1 is SGHTA and CDR2 FQGNSA. V shed 4 bases, J shed 4 bases, and the junction held 8 bases outside the gene matches. CDR3 length equals 15 residues. The CDR3 DNA reads as TGTGCCAGCAGCTCAGCTAGCGGCACGTCAGATACGCAGTATTTT. It yields the protein CASSSASGTSDTQYF. Using reference TRBV7-2 and TRBJ2-3 for the parts outside the CDR3, the full variable domain is GAGVSQSPSNKVTEKGKDVELRCDPISGHTALYWYRQSLGQGLEFLIYFQGNSAPDKSGLPSDRFSAERTGGSVSTLTIQRTQQEDSAVYLCASSSASGTSDTQYFGPGTRLTVL.

This clonotype has more than one count but fewer than ten. The chain has TRBV10-3 and TRBJ2-1; D is perhaps TRBD2 (6 bases). Looked up from germline, CDR1 is ENHRY and CDR2 is SYGVKD. The CDR3 is 14 residues long. Trimming stripped 4 bases from V and 4 bases from J, with 11 bases between. CDR3 nucleotide sequence: TGTGCCATCAGTGTCAGCGGAGGGTACAATGAGCAGTTCTTC. Protein sequence: CAISVSGGYNEQFF.

The V and J genes are TRBV20-1 and TRBJ2-5, with D possibly being TRBD1 (5 bases). Germline V gene data show CDR1 as DFQATT and CDR2 as SNEGSKA (reference sequence). The CDR3 runs to 16 residues. The V end was cut by 2 bases, the J end by 1 base, with 17 bases between. CDR3 amino acids: CSARPTPRTTQETQYF. Here the CDR3 DNA reads TGCAGTGCTAGACCCACCCCAAGGACAACCCAAGAGACCCAGTACTTC.

V usage is TRBV9 and J usage is TRBJ2-7; D gene uncertain. The CDR3 consists of 14 residues. V lost 0 bases and J lost 2, with 9 bases in between. Germline values: CDR1 SGDLS, CDR2 YYNGEE. For the CDR3, the DNA is TGTGCCAGCAGCGTAGCTCCAGTTACCTACGAGCAGTACTTC. Translated: CASSVAPVTYEQYF. Based on the CDR3 plus reference TRBV9 and TRBJ2-7, the full variable domain is DSGVTQTPKHLITATGQRVTLRCSPRSGDLSVYWYQQSLDQGLQFLIQYYNGEERAKGNILERFSAQQFPDLHSELNLSSLELGDSALYFCASSVAPVTYEQYFGPGTRLTVT.

The V call is TRBV29-1, the J call TRBJ2-7; TRBD1 matches at 10 bases. V lost 4 bases, J lost 3 bases, and 3 bases stayed unmatched. Per the germline V gene, CDR1 is SQVTM and CDR2 is ANQGSEA. The CDR3 has 13 amino acids. CDR3 bases: TGCAGCGTTGTCGGGACAGGGGTCTACGAGCAGTACTTC. It is translated as CSVVGTGVYEQYF.

This clonotype came up a few times. V is TRBV7-9 and J is TRBJ2-6; D gene ambiguous. The CDR3 covers 9 residues. Germline-derived CDR1 and CDR2 are SEHNR and FQNEAQ (reference sequence). V lost 7 bases to trimming and J lost 11 bases, with 3 bases between them. CDR3 sequence (DNA): TGTGCCAGCAAGGACGTCCTGACTTTC. This translates into CASKDVLTF.

This sequence joins TRBV5-5 and TRBJ2-3; 13 nucleotides match TRBD2. Germline V gene lookup returns CDR1 SGHKS and CDR2 YYEKEE (reference sequence). The CDR3 has 16 amino acids. V lost 2 bases and J lost 3; bases outside the gene matches: 3. CDR3 nucleotides: TGTGCCAGCAGCTTCGGACTAGCGGGGGTTACAGATACGCAGTATTTT. This sequence encodes CASSFGLAGVTDTQYF.

This chain links TRBV3-1 with TRBJ2-1; 9 positions match TRBD1. V shed 1 base and J 8 bases; nucleotides not matched to a gene: 6. This CDR3 is 15 amino acids long. CDR1 LGHDT and CDR2 YNNKEL come from the germline V gene (reference sequence). For the CDR3, the DNA is TGTGCCAGCAGCCAAGGTCTAGGACAGGGGTATGAGCAGTTCTTC. It translates to CASSQGLGQGYEQFF.

The chain couples TRBV7-2 to TRBJ1-5; TRBD1 agrees at 12 bases. CDR3 length: 16 residues. Germline CDR1 and CDR2: SGHTA and FQGNSA. V lost 1 base, J lost 6 bases, and 4 bases stayed unmatched. The CDR3 DNA sequence: TGTGCCAGCAGCTTAGTGGGACAGGGGGCGCCTCAGCCCCAGCATTTT. Translating gives CASSLVGQGAPQPQHF. The variable domain in full, with the rest retrieved from reference TRBV7-2 and TRBJ1-5, is GAGVSQSPSNKVTEKGKDVELRCDPISGHTALYWYRQSLGQGLEFLIYFQGNSAPDKSGLPSDRFSAERTGGSVSTLTIQRTQQEDSAVYLCASSLVGQGAPQPQHFGDGTRLSIL.

V is TRBV20-1 and J is TRBJ2-4, with 8 bases identical to TRBD1. Germline V gene sequence: CDR1 DFQATT, CDR2 SNEGSKA (reference sequence). V was clipped by 6 bases and J by 13 bases; unmatched bases: 20. This CDR3 is 15 amino acids long. The CDR3, as DNA: TGCAGTGCCGATTCCAGACAGGGGACTTCCTATGAGCAGTACTTC. It encodes CSADSRQGTSYEQYF.

The rearrangement links TRBV24-1 to TRBJ2-1; 7 nucleotides line up with TRBD1. The V gene end was trimmed by 4 bases and the J gene end by 7 bases; junction bases not matched to a gene: 6. The CDR3 is 14 amino acids. Germline CDR1 and CDR2: KGHDR and SFDVKD. The CDR3 nucleotides are TGTGCCACCAGTGACCTGACAGGGTTGAATGAGCAGTTCTTC. It yields the protein CATSDLTGLNEQFF.

This rearrangement joins TRBV9 to TRBJ2-3, with 11 positions matching TRBD1. The CDR3 is made up of 14 amino acids. Germline CDR1 reads SGDLS; CDR2 reads YYNGEE. Losses at the gene ends were 4 bases for V and 7 bases for J; bases not matched to a gene: 5. The CDR3 is CASSTRDRGYTQYF. The CDR3 DNA reads TGTGCCAGCAGCACCCGGGACAGGGGGTATACGCAGTATTTT.

This chain's CDR3 is CASSLTDRNTEAFF. The DNA for the CDR3 is TGTGCCAGCAGCCTGACAGACAGGAACACTGAAGCTTTCTTT. The chain links TRBV3-1 to TRBJ1-1; D might be TRBD1 (5 bases). V lost 4 bases, J lost 1 base, and 10 bases lay in between. From germline, CDR1 is LGHDT and CDR2 YNNKEL (reference sequence). This CDR3 is built from 14 residues.

The V call is TRBV7-9, the J call TRBJ2-4; 7 bases line up with TRBD1. The better agreement between TRBJ2-5 and the DNA end casts doubt on the J call. The CDR3 is 15 residues long. Germline values: CDR1 SEHNR, CDR2 FQNEAQ (reference sequence). The DNA for the CDR3 is TGTGCCAGCAGCCAGGGGCAGGGGGAACAAGAGACCCAGTACTTC. It is translated as CASSQGQGEQETQYF.

The V call is TRBV4-3, the J call TRBJ2-3, with D perhaps assigned TRBD1 or TRBD2 (5 bases each). The V end was cut by 1 base, the J end by 1 base, with 15 bases between. This CDR3 has 17 residues. From germline, CDR1 is LGHNA and CDR2 YSLEER. CDR3 amino acids: CASSQGAMGTGTDTQYF. The CDR3 DNA follows: TGCGCCAGCAGCCAAGGAGCCATGGGGACGGGCACAGATACGCAGTATTTT.

This clonotype was seen a few times. With a much larger clone just one base away, this may be a read error. CDR3 nucleotides: TGTGCCAGCGGACGACGAGGCCTCACAGATACGCAGTATTTT. It yields the protein CASGRRGLTDTQYF. The chain employs TRBV9 and TRBJ2-3; D not resolved. This CDR3 comprises 14 residues. V was trimmed by 7 bases and J by 2 bases, leaving 14 bases between them. CDR1 and CDR2 (germline): SGDLS, YYNGEE.

The V gene is TRBV20-1, the J gene TRBJ2-1; D gene unclear. This CDR3 is built from 14 residues. Germline CDR1 DFQATT, CDR2 SNEGSKA (reference sequence). The V gene lost 0 bases and the J gene lost 5 bases, with 11 bases spanning the gap. The CDR3 loop reads CSARDRVLNNEQFF. DNA of the CDR3: TGCAGTGCTAGAGACAGAGTCCTAAACAATGAGCAGTTCTTC.

The DNA of the CDR3 is TGCGCCAGCAGCGGGGGACAGGGGAGGAGAACCGGGGAGCTGTTTTTT. Encoded protein: CASSGGQGRRTGELFF. J is TRBJ2-2 and V is TRBV5-1, with 10 bases fitting TRBD1. The CDR3 has 16 residues. The J segment lost 5 bases and the V segment lost 4 bases, leaving 8 bases of the junction unmatched. Germline assignment: CDR1 SGHRS and CDR2 YFSETQ.

This chain connects TRBV20-1 to TRBJ1-6; 11 nucleotides align to TRBD1. The CDR3 runs 16 residues. J lost 2 bases, V lost 8 bases, and 8 bases had no gene match. The V gene's germline CDR1 is DFQATT and CDR2 SNEGSKA (reference sequence). CDR3 coding DNA: TGCAGTTCCCCAGGACAGGGGGCGCCCTATAATTCACCCCTCCACTTT. It specifies CSSPGQGAPYNSPLHF.

This clonotype has only one observation. Germline and junction disagree at one end, which may indicate a read error. The genes are TRBV12-3 or TRBV12-4 and TRBJ2-7, with 8 positions matching TRBD1. The CDR3 sequence is 14 residues long. Here the CDR3 DNA reads TGTGCCAGCAGCAGACAGGGGTTCTCCGACGAGCAGTACTTC. It specifies CASSRQGFSDEQYF.

This clonotype was seen more than once but under ten times. The chain uses TRBV4-2 and TRBJ2-1; D not resolved. This CDR3 has 15 amino acids. Trimming removed 0 bases at V and 7 bases at J, with 13 bases between. Germline loops: CDR1 LGHNA, CDR2 YNFKEQ. The CDR3 DNA sequence: TGTGCCAGCAGCCAAGAAAGTTCGTCGGTAAATGAGCAGTTCTTC. Translated: CASSQESSSVNEQFF.

The gene calls are TRBV12-3 or TRBV12-4 and TRBJ2-5; either TRBD1 or TRBD2 may supply D (5 bases each). V was pared by 2 bases and J by 2 bases, with 12 bases between. This CDR3 is 15 amino acids long. CDR3 residues: CASSLHRRTQETQYF. For the CDR3, the DNA is TGTGCCAGCAGTTTACACAGGCGGACTCAAGAGACCCAGTACTTC.

This rearrangement joins TRBV5-6 to TRBJ2-3; D perhaps matches TRBD1 (6 bases). With 3 bases removed from V and 4 bases from J, the gap between germline ends came to 15 bases. This CDR3 is built from 15 residues. CDR1 is SGHDT and CDR2 is YYEEEE in the germline V gene. In nucleotides, the CDR3 is TGTGCCAGCAGCTCTAGGACAGCGTCAGCAGATACGCAGTATTTT. As protein: CASSSRTASADTQYF.

The chain is built from TRBV12-3 or TRBV12-4 and TRBJ2-4; 11 bases are shared with TRBD1. The end of the DNA is better explained by TRBJ2-5, so the J call may be wrong. The CDR3 is made up of 15 amino acids. CDR3 nucleotides: TGTGCCAGCAGTTTGATGGACAGGGGGCGAGGGACCCAGTACTTC. Translating it yields CASSLMDRGRGTQYF.